Below are 10 T cell receptor beta chains sequenced from a single sample in a study of naive and memory T cell subsets. TCR cDNA received a 3' ligated oligonucleotide that carried a UMI. Four PCR rounds used nested alpha and beta constant region primers plus the SP2 primer. TCRdb passed the UMI-ligation and nested PCR reads through MiXCR, listing each CDR3 protein once. This sample yields about 26,000 distinct CDR3 sequences, of which 5.2% are seen a single time; 7% to 9% belongs to the top ten. Source material: blood. The receptor set was obtained from an adult in good health.

This clonotype was counted ten times or more. Here the CDR3 DNA reads TGTGCCAGCAGTTTGACTAGCGGGGGGTACAATGAGCAGTTCTTC. This gives the protein CASSLTSGGYNEQFF. The chain combines TRBV6-5 with TRBJ2-1; TRBD2 agrees at 13 bases. The CDR3 has 15 residues. Germline lookup yields CDR1 MNHEY and CDR2 SVGAGI. Losses at the gene ends were 4 bases for V and 4 bases for J; bases not matched to a gene: 1.

The chain employs TRBV5-6 and TRBJ2-4; 7 bases are a match to TRBD2. There are 14 residues in the CDR3. J was trimmed by 4 bases and V by 2 bases; bases with no gene match: 3. Germline CDR1 reads SGHDT; CDR2 reads YYEEEE. This CDR3 reads CASSLAGTKNIQYF. Written as DNA, the CDR3 is TGTGCCAGCAGCTTAGCGGGAACAAAAAACATTCAGTACTTC.

Many counts were recorded for this clonotype. The rearrangement joins TRBV7-6 to TRBJ2-1; 8 bases are shared with TRBD2. V dropped 5 bases and J dropped 7; count of bases not matched to a gene: 10. The germline V gene encodes CDR1 SGHVS and CDR2 FNYEAQ. This CDR3 comprises 15 residues. The CDR3 loop reads CASSPAGAQDNEQFF. For the CDR3, the DNA is TGTGCCAGCAGCCCAGCGGGAGCCCAGGATAATGAGCAGTTCTTC.

In its sample, this clonotype was seen a few times. V is TRBV10-3 and J is TRBJ1-1, with 11 bases fitting TRBD1. Germline V gene sequence: CDR1 ENHRY, CDR2 SYGVKD. Germline trimming cut 6 bases from V and 5 bases from J; bases unmatched to any gene: 8. The CDR3 is made up of 15 amino acids. This CDR3 reads CAIRRTGGAITEAFF. The CDR3 nucleotides read TGTGCCATCAGACGGACAGGGGGCGCGATTACTGAAGCTTTCTTT.

This clonotype was detected only a few times. This rearrangement joins TRBV5-1 to TRBJ2-5; D not resolved. Looked up from germline, CDR1 is SGHRS and CDR2 is YFSETQ. This CDR3 has 14 residues. Trimming removed 2 bases at V and 3 bases at J, with 11 bases between. The CDR3 protein is CASSLNDGEETQYF. The CDR3 region has the DNA TGCGCCAGCAGCTTAAATGACGGAGAAGAGACCCAGTACTTC.

There are many counts of this clonotype. V is TRBV20-1 and J is TRBJ2-7; 10 positions match TRBD2. V lost 0 bases, J lost 2 bases, and 7 bases stayed unmatched. Germline V gives CDR1 DFQATT, CDR2 SNEGSKA (reference sequence). The CDR3 extends over 16 amino acids. CDR3 region: CSARDRTSGTTYEQYF. In nucleotides, the CDR3 is TGCAGTGCTAGAGACAGGACTAGCGGAACTACCTACGAGCAGTACTTC.

This rearrangement joins TRBV6-5 to TRBJ2-5; maybe TRBD2 (6 bases). With 6 bases removed from V and 1 base from J, the gap between germline ends came to 6 bases. The V gene's germline CDR1 is MNHEY and CDR2 SVGAGI. The CDR3 extends over 12 amino acids. The CDR3 DNA sequence: TGTGCCAGCAGGACTAGCCAAGAGACCCAGTACTTC. Its protein is CASRTSQETQYF.

This clonotype has at least ten counts. The chain couples TRBV6-5 to TRBJ1-1; TRBD1 might be the D (5 bases). Germline V gene lookup returns CDR1 MNHEY and CDR2 SVGAGI. This CDR3 spans 14 amino acids. The ends were cut back, 0 bases at V and 6 bases at J, with 11 bases in the middle. CDR3 coding DNA: TGTGCCAGCAGTTACTCTTCAGGGCTCGCTGAAGCTTTCTTT. It translates to CASSYSSGLAEAFF.

This clonotype was seen at least ten times. V usage is TRBV9 and J usage is TRBJ2-3, with 7 bases aligning to TRBD1. J was trimmed by 8 bases and V by 3 bases; bases with no gene match: 3. The CDR3 spans 12 residues. Germline V gene sequence: CDR1 SGDLS, CDR2 YYNGEE. CDR3 sequence: CASSADRATQYF. In nucleotides, the CDR3 is TGTGCCAGCAGCGCTGACAGGGCTACGCAGTATTTT. The variable domain in full, with the rest retrieved from reference TRBV9 and TRBJ2-3, is DSGVTQTPKHLITATGQRVTLRCSPRSGDLSVYWYQQSLDQGLQFLIQYYNGEERAKGNILERFSAQQFPDLHSELNLSSLELGDSALYFCASSADRATQYFGPGTRLTVL.

This clonotype was seen repeatedly, ten times or more. The chain recombines TRBV20-1 with TRBJ1-2; D gene uncertain. This CDR3 has 13 amino acids. Trimming removed 5 bases from V and 4 bases from J, with 14 bases in between. CDR1 is DFQATT, CDR2 SNEGSKA, per germline (reference sequence). CDR3 DNA: TGCAGTGCTCCGCCTGGGTCCGGCTATGGCTACACCTTC. Translated: CSAPPGSGYGYTF.